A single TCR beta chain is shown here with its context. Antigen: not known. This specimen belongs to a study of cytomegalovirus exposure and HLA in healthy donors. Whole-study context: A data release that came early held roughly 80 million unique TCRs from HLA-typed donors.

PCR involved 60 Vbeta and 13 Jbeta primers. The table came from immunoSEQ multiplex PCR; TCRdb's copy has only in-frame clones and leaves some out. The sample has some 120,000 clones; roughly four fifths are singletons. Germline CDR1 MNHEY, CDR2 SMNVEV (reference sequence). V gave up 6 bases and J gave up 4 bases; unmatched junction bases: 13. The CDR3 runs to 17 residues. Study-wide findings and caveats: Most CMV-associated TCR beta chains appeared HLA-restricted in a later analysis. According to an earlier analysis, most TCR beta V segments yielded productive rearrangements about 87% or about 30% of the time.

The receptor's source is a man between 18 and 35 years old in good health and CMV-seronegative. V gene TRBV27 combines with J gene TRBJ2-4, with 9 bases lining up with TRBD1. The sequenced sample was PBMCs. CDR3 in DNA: TGTGCCAGCAGCTTCCTACCACTGGACAGGGGAAAAAACATTCAGTACTTC. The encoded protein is CASSFLPLDRGKNIQYF.